These 15 T cell receptor beta chains were all obtained from the same sample, sequenced in a study of blood T cell repertoires in COVID-19. Assay: immunoSEQ multiplex PCR; the TCRdb copy retains only in-frame clones and omits some. Among 85,000 to 100,000 clones, approximately 85% were seen once, and the ten largest hold 15% to 20%. The sample comprised peripheral blood. These TCRs come from a woman of 80 years or more with active or convalescent COVID-19.

This clone was seen a handful of times. The J gene is TRBJ1-2, the V gene TRBV7-3, with D hard to call. Germline V gene sequence: CDR1 SGHTA, CDR2 FQGTGA. The CDR3 is 13 amino acids. The V end was cut by 2 bases, the J end by 4 bases, with 8 bases between. This CDR3 is CASSLRDGYGYTF. In nucleotides, the CDR3 is TGTGCCAGCAGCTTACGGGATGGCTATGGCTACACCTTC.

The rearrangement joins TRBV19 to TRBJ2-1; TRBD1 matches 11 bases. With 10 bases clipped from V and 3 bases from J, the junction kept 20 bases outside the gene matches. The CDR3 loop spans 19 amino acids. Germline CDR1 reads LNHDA; CDR2 reads SQIVND (reference sequence). The CDR3 sequence is CATHRSGTGGSRIYNEQFF. The CDR3 coding sequence is TGTGCCACCCACCGCTCCGGGACAGGGGGGTCACGTATCTACAATGAGCAGTTCTTC. The whole variable domain, filled in from reference TRBV19 and TRBJ2-1, reads DGGITQSPKYLFRKEGQNVTLSCEQNLNHDAMYWYRQDPGQGLRLIYYSQIVNDFQKGDIAEGYSVSREKKESFPLTVTSAQKNPTAFYLCATHRSGTGGSRIYNEQFFGPGTRLTVL.

CDR3 amino acids: CASSPTGRTYNEQFF. Here the CDR3 DNA reads TGTGCCAGCAGCCCTACAGGTCGCACCTACAATGAGCAGTTCTTC. The chain links TRBV11-3 to TRBJ2-1; perhaps TRBD1 as D (5 bases). This CDR3 spans 15 amino acids. Trimming left V 5 bases short and J 2 bases short, with 13 bases between. CDR1 SGHNT and CDR2 YENEEA come from the germline V gene.

This rearrangement joins TRBV5-3 to TRBJ2-7; a weak D match, TRBD1 (6 bases). TRBV5-3 is an ORF, with its function uncertain. V was shortened by 3 bases and J by 4 bases, with 17 bases between the two germline ends. The CDR3 runs 15 residues. The CDR3 reads CARSSDGQTTYEQYF. The CDR3, as DNA: TGTGCCAGAAGCTCGGACGGACAGACTACTTACGAGCAGTACTTC.

The chain uses TRBV5-4 and TRBJ2-1; 10 bases align to TRBD2. V trimming: 0 bases; J trimming: 10 bases; junction bases outside the gene matches: 4. Germline V CDR1 and CDR2: SGHNT, YYREEE (reference sequence). CDR3 size: 14 residues. DNA of the CDR3: TGTGCCAGCAGCTTGGCTAGCGGGAGTAAAGAGCAGTTCTTC. It specifies CASSLASGSKEQFF. The whole variable domain, remainder taken from reference TRBV5-4 and TRBJ2-1, is ETGVTQSPTHLIKTRGQQVTLRCSSQSGHNTVSWYQQALGQGPQFIFQYYREEENGRGNFPPRFSGLQFPNYSSELNVNALELDDSALYLCASSLASGSKEQFFGPGTRLTVL.

This clone was recorded a few times. CDR3 region: CASSVRLSPDTQYF. The DNA of the CDR3 is TGTGCCAGCAGCGTACGACTTAGTCCAGATACGCAGTATTTT. This chain links TRBV9 with TRBJ2-3; D not resolved. CDR1 and CDR2 from the germline V gene are SGDLS and YYNGEE. The CDR3 sequence is 14 residues long. Trimming took off 1 base at V and 4 bases at J, with 10 bases between the two ends.

This chain links TRBV19 with TRBJ2-7; 8 bases align to TRBD2. The CDR3 contains 15 residues. The germline V gene encodes CDR1 LNHDA and CDR2 SQIVND (reference sequence). V gave up 3 bases and J gave up 3 bases; unmatched junction bases: 7. The CDR3 loop is CASSIQAGVGYEQYF. The CDR3 DNA follows: TGTGCCAGTAGTATTCAAGCGGGAGTCGGCTACGAGCAGTACTTC.

This clone was detected a few times. The rearrangement links TRBV27 to TRBJ2-7, with 7 nucleotides matching TRBD1. The germline gives CDR1 MNHEY, CDR2 SMNVEV (reference sequence). The CDR3 length is 16 residues. V was clipped by 8 bases and J by 2 bases; unmatched bases: 15. CDR3: CASGPLSGRGTYEQYF. Written as DNA, the CDR3 is TGTGCCAGCGGGCCCCTCAGTGGCAGGGGGACCTACGAGCAGTACTTC.

The CDR3 coding sequence is TGCGCCAGCAGCCAAGGGCTAGCGGGGAGCACAGATACGCAGTATTTT. It codes for CASSQGLAGSTDTQYF. This chain uses TRBV4-1 with TRBJ2-3; 9 bases line up with TRBD2. The germline V gene has CDR1 MGHRA and CDR2 YSYEKL. V shed 1 base and J 0 bases; nucleotides not matched to a gene: 2. The CDR3 covers 16 residues.

V and J are TRBV7-6 and TRBJ2-7, with D possibly matching TRBD1 (6 bases). The CDR3 runs to 14 residues. Germline V gene sequence: CDR1 SGHVS, CDR2 FNYEAQ. V dropped 1 base and J dropped 0 bases, with 7 bases sitting between them. CDR3 loop: CASSLGTASYEQYF. In nucleotides, the CDR3 is TGTGCCAGCAGCTTAGGGACAGCCTCCTACGAGCAGTACTTC.

The chain is built from TRBV30 and TRBJ2-4; D is possibly TRBD1 (5 bases). Germline loops: CDR1 GTSNPN, CDR2 SVGIG (reference sequence). The CDR3 is 16 amino acids. Between the trimmed V and J ends, which lost 3 bases and 1 base, there was a span of 16 bases. CDR3 nucleotide sequence: TGTGCCTGGAGCCCGGCAATTTCAGGGGCCAAAAACATTCAGTACTTC. Protein sequence: CAWSPAISGAKNIQYF.

The chain combines TRBV23-1 with TRBJ2-7; D remains unclear. TRBV23-1 is labeled an ORF, and its function is uncertain. V shed 3 bases and J shed 2 bases, with 11 bases lying between them. This CDR3 has 14 amino acids. The DNA of the CDR3 is TGCGCCAGCAGTCATCAGGCAACCACCTACGAGCAGTACTTC. Translation gives CASSHQATTYEQYF.

J is TRBJ2-3 and V is TRBV13, with 11 bases aligning to TRBD2. From germline, CDR1 is PRHDT and CDR2 FYEKMQ (reference sequence). The CDR3 has 18 amino acids. Trimming cost V 3 bases and J 2 bases; bases outside gene matches: 10. The CDR3 loop reads CASSFESGLADYTDTQYF. The CDR3 bases are TGTGCCAGCAGCTTTGAATCGGGACTAGCGGACTACACAGATACGCAGTATTTT.

This sequence joins TRBV6-2 or TRBV6-3 and TRBJ1-2, with unresolved D. CDR3 size: 13 residues. The V end lost 3 bases, the J end lost 8 bases, and 13 bases lay between the germline ends. Germline lookup yields CDR1 MNHEY and CDR2 SVGEGT. CDR3 sequence: CASSYWQKEGYTF. Written as DNA, the CDR3 is TGTGCCAGCAGTTATTGGCAAAAGGAGGGCTACACCTTC.

This chain links TRBV7-9 with TRBJ2-7; the D gene is possibly TRBD2 (6 bases). Germline V lookup: CDR1 SEHNR, CDR2 FQNEAQ (reference sequence). Between the trimmed V and J ends, which lost 5 bases and 5 bases, there was a span of 16 bases. The CDR3 length is 14 residues. The CDR3 protein is CASSRPHGGDEQYF. Written as DNA, the CDR3 is TGTGCCAGCAGCCGGCCACACGGAGGGGACGAGCAGTACTTC.